The source of this TCR beta chain is a study of blood T cell repertoires in COVID-19. Clones were read by immunoSEQ multiplex PCR, and TCRdb kept only the in-frame ones, dropping some. The top ten hold over 5% of the sample, which has some 300,000 clones, 75% to 90% seen once. Sequencing used peripheral blood. The TCR originated in a woman between 50 and 59 years old with COVID-19, enrolled during active disease.

CDR3 loop: CASSPWDRDSYEQYF. CDR3 DNA sequence: TGTGCCAGCAGCCCCTGGGACAGGGATTCCTACGAGCAGTACTTC. The chain carries TRBV7-8 and TRBJ2-7, with TRBD1 identical over 9 bases. Trimming removed 5 bases from V and 1 base from J; junction bases left unmatched: 6. Germline V lookup: CDR1 SGHVS, CDR2 FQNEAQ. The CDR3 has 15 amino acids.